In its sample, the clone carrying this T cell receptor (beta chain) was seen a few times. The conserved closing phenylalanine or tryptophan is absent in this CDR3, likely reflecting a read error. These data originate in a study of molecular identifiers for immune sequencing clone quantification. Using its own MiXCR run on the PCR reads, TCRdb lists one record per CDR3 protein. The data show 460,000 or so distinct CDR3 sequences, roughly 23% seen once. Per germline, CDR1 SGHTS and CDR2 YDEGEE. The CDR3 spans 12 residues. Trimming removed 1 base from V and 4 bases from J, with 6 bases in between. Sequencing input: naive CD8+ T cells from blood, with Jurkat cell RNA spiked in. Subset meaning: FACS-sorted CD8+CD4-CCR7+CD45RA+ naive T cells. The sequence came from a human donor in good health. Some libraries in this study had Jurkat cell RNA spiked in. The chain employs TRBV5-8 and TRBJ2-7; D not resolved. CDR3 protein: CASSLTVYEQYL. The CDR3 nucleotides read TGTGCCAGCAGCTTGACAGTTTACGAGCAGTACCTC.